Shown below are 29 T cell receptor beta chains from a single sample sequenced in a study of CD8+ T cells in alopecia areata. Sequencing templates came from extracted RNA that was reverse transcribed into cDNA. This table comes from immunoSEQ multiplex PCR, and its TCRdb copy is limited to in-frame clones, with some not included. Found here are over 100,000 clones, approximately 49% of them singletons; the top ten hold roughly a sixth. Sequencing was performed on CD8+ T cells sorted from blood, taken at week 0. These receptors originate from a human donor with alopecia areata.

In its sample, this clone was seen a few times. The J gene is TRBJ1-1, the V gene TRBV6-5; D is uncertain. CDR1 is MNHEY, CDR2 SVGAGI, per germline. The CDR3 has 12 residues. The V gene lost 11 bases and the J gene lost 1 base, with 11 bases spanning the gap. CDR3 sequence reads: CASRAQNTEAFF. The CDR3 DNA is TGTGCCTCCCGGGCCCAGAACACTGAAGCTTTCTTT.

This chain links TRBV5-1 with TRBJ1-1; D may be TRBD1 (5 bases). This CDR3 has 15 residues. V shed 0 bases and J shed 1 base, with 10 bases lying between them. Germline assignment: CDR1 SGHRS and CDR2 YFSETQ. In DNA, the CDR3 is TGCGCCAGCAGCTTGGCGGGACGAACGAACACTGAAGCTTTCTTT. Amino acids: CASSLAGRTNTEAFF.

CDR3 sequence: CAWSVGGGGEQFF. As DNA, the CDR3 is TGTGCCTGGAGTGTAGGCGGGGGTGGAGAGCAGTTCTTC. The chain carries TRBV30 and TRBJ2-1, with 7 bases identical to TRBD2. With V trimmed by 0 bases and J by 10 bases, 6 bases remained unmatched. Germline CDR1 is GTSNPN and CDR2 is SVGIG (reference sequence). CDR3 length: 13 amino acids.

This clone was counted a few times. J is TRBJ2-7 and V is TRBV7-2, with D possibly being TRBD2 (5 bases). V lost 0 bases and J 0 bases, leaving 9 bases between the germline ends. This CDR3 has 15 residues. Looked up from germline, CDR1 is SGHTA and CDR2 is FQGNSA. Here the CDR3 DNA reads TGTGCCAGCAGCTTAGCGGATAGCGCCTCCTACGAGCAGTACTTC. Residues: CASSLADSASYEQYF.

The rearrangement uses TRBV30 and TRBJ2-7; D may be TRBD1 (6 bases). Germline loops: CDR1 GTSNPN, CDR2 SVGIG (reference sequence). The CDR3 is made up of 13 amino acids. V was clipped by 1 base and J by 4 bases, with 11 bases between them. In DNA, the CDR3 is TGTGCCTGGAGTGGAGGGGGATCTTACGAGCAGTACTTC. It translates to CAWSGGGSYEQYF.

This clone was counted between two and nine times. The genes are TRBV13 and TRBJ1-1; D gene uncertain. The CDR3 totals 14 residues. Germline CDR1 PRHDT, CDR2 FYEKMQ (reference sequence). V shed 1 base and J shed 6 bases, with 12 bases lying between them. CDR3 region: CASSLALGLAEAFF. In DNA form, the CDR3 reads TGTGCCAGCAGCTTAGCCCTAGGGCTCGCTGAAGCTTTCTTT.

Concerning this clone itself: Other nucleotide sequences from this sample produce the same CDR3. The gene calls are TRBV13 and TRBJ2-7; D perhaps matches TRBD1 (6 bases). The V gene's germline CDR1 is PRHDT and CDR2 FYEKMQ (reference sequence). V shed 0 bases and J shed 3 bases, with 6 bases lying between them. This CDR3 is built from 13 residues. CDR3 loop: CASSLGGGYEQYF. CDR3 coding DNA: TGTGCCAGCAGCTTAGGAGGGGGCTACGAGCAGTACTTC.

This clone appeared a few times. V usage is TRBV13 and J usage is TRBJ2-7; D tentatively fits TRBD1 or TRBD2 (5 bases each). Per the germline V gene, CDR1 is PRHDT and CDR2 is FYEKMQ (reference sequence). The CDR3 consists of 15 residues. V was pared by 2 bases and J by 6 bases, with 17 bases between. In DNA form, the CDR3 reads TGTGCCAGCAGCTTAACAGGACTGAACGGGGTCGAGCAGTACTTC. This encodes CASSLTGLNGVEQYF.

This clone was recorded only once. CDR3 sequence reads: CASSLTARASNQEQFF. CDR3 sequence (DNA): TGCGCCAGCAGCTTGACAGCCCGGGCTTCTAACCAAGAGCAGTTCTTC. The rearrangement links TRBV5-1 to TRBJ2-1; D gene uncertain. Trimming took off 1 base at V and 10 bases at J, with 21 bases between the two ends. The CDR3 is 16 amino acids. Looked up from germline, CDR1 is SGHRS and CDR2 is YFSETQ. Variable domain in full (rest from reference TRBV5-1 and TRBJ2-1): KAGVTQTPRYLIKTRGQQVTLSCSPISGHRSVSWYQQTPGQGLQFLFEYFSETQRNKGNFPGRFSGRQFSNSRSEMNVSTLELGDSALYLCASSLTARASNQEQFFGPGTRLTVL.

The J gene is TRBJ2-7, the V gene TRBV30; D gene uncertain. Per germline, CDR1 GTSNPN and CDR2 SVGIG (reference sequence). The CDR3 totals 12 residues. V was clipped by 0 bases and J by 5 bases, with 8 bases between them. DNA of the CDR3: TGTGCCTGGAGTGTACTATACAACGAGCAGTACTTC. Translation gives CAWSVLYNEQYF.

The chain recombines TRBV6-1 with TRBJ1-1; D uncertain. Germline CDR1 reads MNHNS; CDR2 reads SASEGT. Trimming removed 2 bases from V and 0 bases from J, with 19 bases in between. The CDR3 has 18 amino acids. The CDR3 coding sequence is TGTGCCAGCAGTGAATCCCCGGACGGGATGATGATGAACACTGAAGCTTTCTTT. Protein product: CASSESPDGMMMNTEAFF.

This chain connects TRBV5-5 to TRBJ2-7; tentatively, D is TRBD1 (6 bases). V dropped 5 bases and J dropped 7 bases, with 13 bases sitting between them. The germline V gene has CDR1 SGHKS and CDR2 YYEKEE (reference sequence). The CDR3 sequence is 12 residues long. In DNA, the CDR3 is TGTGCCAGCAGTTACGTCAGGGGAGAGCAGTACTTC. Encoded protein: CASSYVRGEQYF.

The V call is TRBV4-3, the J call TRBJ1-5; 9 bases are a match to TRBD1. V was clipped by 0 bases and J by 4 bases; unmatched bases: 10. This CDR3 comprises 18 residues. In germline, CDR1 is LGHNA, CDR2 YSLEER. The CDR3 sequence: CASSQDWGTGTGNQPQHF. The CDR3 DNA reads TGCGCCAGCAGCCAAGATTGGGGGACAGGGACAGGAAATCAGCCCCAGCATTTT.

This clone was observed a handful of times. The CDR3 loop is CASSSRLAGLTDTQYF. CDR3 sequence (DNA): TGTGCCAGCAGCTCCCGACTAGCGGGCCTCACAGATACGCAGTATTTT. The rearrangement links TRBV7-9 to TRBJ2-3; TRBD2 aligns across 10 bases. Germline V gene data show CDR1 as SEHNR and CDR2 as FQNEAQ (reference sequence). The V gene end was trimmed by 4 bases and the J gene end by 2 bases; junction bases not matched to a gene: 6. The CDR3 totals 16 residues.

V and J are TRBV6-5 and TRBJ1-1, with 7 bases matching TRBD1. Germline V gives CDR1 MNHEY, CDR2 SVGAGI. J gave up 3 bases and V 2 bases, and 6 bases lay outside the gene matches. The length of the CDR3 is 15 residues. CDR3 amino acids: CASSYPKGADTEAFF. Written as DNA, the CDR3 is TGTGCCAGCAGTTACCCGAAGGGGGCGGACACTGAAGCTTTCTTT.

This chain uses TRBV30 with TRBJ1-1, with D possibly being TRBD1 (6 bases). Trimming stripped 5 bases from V and 4 bases from J, with 20 bases between. Germline-derived CDR1 and CDR2 are GTSNPN and SVGIG (reference sequence). The CDR3 length is 15 residues. In DNA, the CDR3 is TGTGCCTGGGAAACAGGGACTGAAGGGAGCACTGAAGCTTTCTTT. Its translation is CAWETGTEGSTEAFF.

Details on this clone: Additional DNA sequences in this sample encode the identical CDR3. As DNA, the CDR3 is TGTGCCAGTAGCGGGGGGAGCTCCTACGAGCAGTACTTC. Amino acids: CASSGGSSYEQYF. This chain links TRBV7-9 with TRBJ2-7; 10 bases line up with TRBD2. Germline V gene lookup returns CDR1 SEHNR and CDR2 FQNEAQ (reference sequence). This CDR3 has 13 amino acids. V lost 9 bases to trimming and J lost 0 bases; unmatched junction nucleotides: 2.

This chain joins TRBV2 and TRBJ2-5; 9 nucleotides line up with TRBD1. Germline assignment: CDR1 SNHLY and CDR2 FYNNEI. This CDR3 contains 15 residues. The trim removed 8 bases at V and 0 bases at J, leaving 7 bases unmatched. CDR3 region: CASLGTGRHQETQYF. The CDR3 DNA follows: TGTGCCAGCTTAGGGACAGGGCGACACCAAGAGACCCAGTACTTC.

This sequence joins TRBV30 and TRBJ1-1; D is unclear. Germline values: CDR1 GTSNPN, CDR2 SVGIG (reference sequence). V was trimmed by 0 bases and J by 5 bases, leaving 7 bases between them. This CDR3 is built from 12 residues. The CDR3 DNA reads TGTGCCTGGAGTGTAGGGTATACTGAAGCTTTCTTT. Protein: CAWSVGYTEAFF.

A single count supports this clone. The chain employs TRBV11-1 and TRBJ1-2; D is ambiguous. V lost 8 bases and J 7 bases, leaving 20 bases between the germline ends. Germline V gene sequence: CDR1 SGHAT, CDR2 FQDESV (reference sequence). CDR3 length equals 14 residues. The CDR3 loop is CASHTGWSMVGYTF. The CDR3 bases are TGTGCCAGCCATACGGGGTGGAGCATGGTTGGCTACACCTTC.

This clone was seen only a few times. The chain employs TRBV7-9 and TRBJ1-2; a possible D gene is TRBD1 (5 bases). Trimming removed 5 bases at V and 6 bases at J, with 19 bases between. This CDR3 is 15 amino acids long. Germline V gene data show CDR1 as SEHNR and CDR2 as FQNEAQ (reference sequence). The CDR3 bases are TGTGCCAGCAGCCCCCGGGAAGGGGCGAAGAATGGCTACACCTTC. It yields the protein CASSPREGAKNGYTF.

The gene calls are TRBV6-6 and TRBJ2-7, with TRBD2 matching 7 bases. Trimming took 2 bases from V and 3 from J; bases not matched to a gene: 4. Per germline, CDR1 MNHNY and CDR2 SVGAGI (reference sequence). The CDR3 has 14 residues. The CDR3 reads CASSYVRGDYEQYF. The CDR3 DNA reads TGTGCCAGCAGTTACGTCCGGGGGGACTACGAGCAGTACTTC.

Of note for this clone: Distinct nucleotide sequences in the sample also encode this CDR3. The chain is built from TRBV11-2 and TRBJ1-1; unclear D gene. The CDR3 length is 14 residues. Germline CDR1 is SGHAT and CDR2 is FQNNGV. The V gene lost 5 bases and the J gene lost 4 bases, with 14 bases spanning the gap. The CDR3 coding sequence is TGTGCCAGCAGCCCGGGGTTGTTGGGCACTGAAGCTTTCTTT. This translates into CASSPGLLGTEAFF.

The count of this clone is one. This rearrangement joins TRBV9 to TRBJ1-1, with unresolved D. V lost 4 bases to trimming and J lost 8 bases, with 9 bases between them. The CDR3 is 11 amino acids. Germline-derived CDR1 and CDR2 are SGDLS and YYNGEE. DNA for the CDR3: TGTGCCAGCAGCCCGAACGGGGAAGCTTTCTTT. This encodes CASSPNGEAFF.

This clone has only a few counts. The chain's CDR3 is CASSLSGRGTTEAFF. The CDR3 coding sequence is TGCGCCAGCAGCTTGTCTGGCAGGGGTACGACTGAAGCTTTCTTT. The J gene is TRBJ1-1, the V gene TRBV5-1, with D maybe TRBD1 (6 bases). There are 15 residues in the CDR3. Trimming left V 1 base short and J 5 bases short, with 15 bases between. Germline CDR1 and CDR2: SGHRS and YFSETQ. Supplemented by reference TRBV5-1 and TRBJ1-1, the full variable domain reads KAGVTQTPRYLIKTRGQQVTLSCSPISGHRSVSWYQQTPGQGLQFLFEYFSETQRNKGNFPGRFSGRQFSNSRSEMNVSTLELGDSALYLCASSLSGRGTTEAFFGQGTRLTVV.

The chain uses TRBV29-1 and TRBJ2-3; D call uncertain. Trimming took 2 bases from V and 0 from J, leaving 6 bases between them. Germline V gene lookup returns CDR1 SQVTM and CDR2 ANQGSEA. This CDR3 is 13 amino acids long. DNA for the CDR3: TGCAGCGTTGAAACAGAGAGCACAGATACGCAGTATTTT. Translating it yields CSVETESTDTQYF.

This clone was counted once. CDR3 sequence (DNA): TGTGCCAGCAGCTTAGGACAGGGGGCAGGGGAGACCCAGTACTTC. This translates into CASSLGQGAGETQYF. This chain uses TRBV13 with TRBJ2-5; 9 nucleotides agree with TRBD1. J gave up 5 bases and V 0 bases, and 4 bases lay outside the gene matches. The CDR3 runs to 15 residues. The germline V gene encodes CDR1 PRHDT and CDR2 FYEKMQ (reference sequence).

The chain links TRBV5-1 to TRBJ1-2; possibly TRBD1 for D (6 bases). CDR3 length equals 14 residues. Trimming stripped 4 bases from V and 0 bases from J, with 10 bases between. The germline V gene encodes CDR1 SGHRS and CDR2 YFSETQ. CDR3 DNA: TGCGCCAGCAGCCCGGGGACACCTAACTATGGCTACACCTTC. This gives the protein CASSPGTPNYGYTF.

The sample holds many counts of this clone. The V gene is TRBV30, the J gene TRBJ1-2; 10 nucleotides agree with TRBD1. V dropped 5 bases and J dropped 10; count of bases not matched to a gene: 10. Looked up from germline, CDR1 is GTSNPN and CDR2 is SVGIG (reference sequence). This CDR3 comprises 13 residues. The CDR3 is CAWGRGTGVFYTF. The CDR3 DNA is TGTGCCTGGGGACGGGGGACAGGGGTTTTCTACACCTTC.